This TCR beta chain was sequenced in a study of follicular helper T cells after annual influenza vaccination. Profiling relied on immunoSEQ multiplex PCR, and the TCRdb table lists in-frame clones only, not all of them. The table records 27,000 or so clones, roughly 80% of them present only once. As for time point: 2014-2015 season, pre-vaccination. The germline V and J ends were trimmed by 6 bases and 4 bases, with 12 bases remaining between them. Germline-derived CDR1 and CDR2 are SEHNR and FQNEAQ (reference sequence). The CDR3 contains 13 residues. This clone was seen just once. Other DNA variants within this sample encode the same CDR3.

This receptor was taken from an adult who received the influenza vaccine. Sequenced material: CXCR5+ CD38- circulating T follicular helper cells from blood, taken on the day of influenza vaccination. Indicated subset: circulating Tfh, non-naive CD4+CXCR5+PD-1+ (ICOS+CD38+ or ICOS-CD38-). This chain links TRBV7-9 with TRBJ1-1, with D hard to call. The CDR3 loop is CASSPQEATEAFF. CDR3 bases: TGTGCCAGCAGTCCTCAGGAGGCCACTGAAGCTTTCTTT.